These T cell receptor beta chains were read from a single sample in a study of blood T cells in healthy people across ages. TCRdb redid the calling of the 5' RACE reads with MiXCR, one entry per CDR3 protein. The sample includes roughly 800,000 distinct CDR3 sequences, roughly 60% seen only once; the top ten take over 20%. The specimen sequenced was blood. Receptors originate from a man younger than 40 in good health. Both conserved end residues are part of each CDR3. A D gene is named only where the DNA matches it firmly. Clone size is shown for a subset of rows, as once, few, many or a class of expanded clone.

. . TRBJ1-5 TRBV20-1 CSARVNGPGQPQHF TGCAGTGCTAGGGTAAACGGTCCCGGGCAGCCCCAGCATTTT
. . TRBJ2-7 TRBV7-3 CASSPTGTARYEQYF TGTGCCAGCAGCCCCACGGGGACCGCGCGCTACGAGCAGTACTTC
. . TRBJ2-6 TRBV9 CASSTGLRSSGANVLTF TGTGCCAGCAGCACGGGACTCCGGAGCTCTGGGGCCAACGTCCTGACTTTC
. . TRBJ2-5 TRBV24-1 CATSETGTSPAGQYF TGTGCCACCAGTGAGACCGGGACCTCCCCTGCAGGGCAGTACTTC
many TRBD2 TRBJ2-1 TRBV20-1 CSAREIRTSDRFEQFF TGCAGTGCTAGAGAAATAAGGACTAGCGATCGGTTTGAGCAGTTCTTC
few . TRBJ2-3 TRBV9 CASSPRTDSTDTQYF TGTGCCAGCAGCCCTCGGACAGACAGCACAGATACGCAGTATTTT
. . TRBJ2-3 TRBV7-9 CASTGKATDTQYF TGTGCCAGCACAGGAAAAGCCACAGATACGCAGTATTTT
. TRBD2 TRBJ2-7 TRBV15 CATSRLAGASYEQYF TGTGCCACCTCCCGACTAGCGGGGGCGTCCTACGAGCAGTACTTC
. . TRBJ2-7 TRBV6-6 CASSGGVYEQYF TGTGCCAGCAGTGGCGGCGTCTACGAGCAGTACTTC
few TRBD2 TRBJ2-2 TRBV6-4 CASSDSAGARSGELFF TGTGCCAGCAGTGACTCAGCGGGGGCGCGGTCCGGGGAGCTGTTTTTT
once . TRBJ2-5 TRBV29-1 CSVAPTSETQYF TGCAGCGTTGCACCGACGTCGGAGACCCAGTACTTC
. . TRBJ2-3 TRBV7-3 CASRNFNGDTQYF TGTGCCAGCAGGAACTTTAACGGGGATACGCAGTATTTT
. TRBD2 TRBJ2-7 TRBV28 CASTSLGGTDRGEQYF TGTGCCAGCACCTCCTTGGGAGGGACCGATCGAGGCGAGCAGTACTTC
. . TRBJ2-3 TRBV4-2 CASSQEDSILGTDTQYF TGTGCCAGCAGCCAGGAAGACTCGATCTTAGGCACAGATACGCAGTATTTT
. . TRBJ2-3 TRBV6-5 CASSVQEWDTQYF TGTGCCAGCAGCGTTCAGGAATGGGATACGCAGTATTTT
. TRBD1 TRBJ2-7 TRBV5-1 CASSWTGSGYEQYF TGCGCCAGCAGCTGGACAGGGTCTGGCTACGAGCAGTACTTC
. . TRBJ1-1 TRBV6-6 CASSYSITRTEAFF TGTGCCAGCAGTTACTCGATCACTCGGACTGAAGCTTTCTTT
. . TRBJ2-7 TRBV4-2 CASSQASQGTGYEQYF TGTGCCAGCAGCCAAGCGAGCCAAGGGACTGGTTACGAGCAGTACTTC
once . TRBJ2-5 TRBV6-1 CASSGGTSKETQYF TGTGCCAGCAGTGGCGGGACATCCAAAGAGACCCAGTACTTC
. . TRBJ1-1 TRBV7-6 CASSLTTGQGHNTEAFF TGTGCCAGCAGCCTTACGACGGGTCAGGGTCACAACACTGAAGCTTTCTTT
few . TRBJ2-7 TRBV6-2/TRBV6-3 CASSSDRTYEQYF TGTGCCAGCAGCTCAGACAGAACCTACGAGCAGTACTTC
. TRBD1 TRBJ2-1 TRBV6-5 CASSRDRVDEQFF TGTGCCAGCAGTCGGGACAGGGTGGATGAGCAGTTCTTC
few . TRBJ2-3 TRBV28 CASTGWGESPFGGTDTQYF TGTGCCAGCACCGGCTGGGGGGAGAGCCCCTTCGGAGGGACAGATACGCAGTATTTT
many TRBD2 TRBJ2-7 TRBV29-1 CSVASSGRSEQYF TGCAGCGTTGCCTCTAGCGGGAGGTCCGAGCAGTACTTC
. . TRBJ2-5 TRBV6-1 CASHRLAFAETQYF TGTGCCAGCCATCGTCTAGCGTTCGCCGAGACCCAGTACTTC
. . TRBJ2-7 TRBV20-1 CSAPRESYEQYF TGCAGTGCTCCTCGGGAAAGCTACGAGCAGTACTTC
once TRBD1 TRBJ1-2 TRBV5-1 CASSWTGRGYTF TGCGCCAGCAGCTGGACAGGGAGAGGCTACACCTTC
. . TRBJ1-2 TRBV20-1 CSARGRSAQNYGYTF TGCAGTGCTAGAGGGAGGAGTGCACAAAACTATGGCTACACCTTC
. TRBD1 TRBJ1-4 TRBV25-1 CASSEPTGGPNEKLFF TGTGCCAGCAGTGAACCCACAGGGGGCCCTAATGAAAAACTGTTTTTT
. . TRBJ2-3 TRBV10-3 CAPSALADTDTQYF TGTGCCCCCTCGGCGCTAGCTGACACAGATACGCAGTATTTT
. TRBD1 TRBJ1-1 TRBV6-5 CASSTGQGGGAFF TGTGCCAGCAGTACCGGACAGGGCGGGGGTGCTTTCTTT
. TRBD1 TRBJ2-7 TRBV11-2 CASSQGTAEQYF TGTGCCAGCAGCCAAGGGACAGCCGAGCAGTACTTC
. TRBD2 TRBJ2-1 TRBV29-1 CSVDETSGRIFGEQFF TGCAGCGTTGATGAAACTAGCGGGAGAATTTTCGGTGAGCAGTTCTTC
few . TRBJ2-7 TRBV20-1 CSARGSYEQYF TGCAGTGCTCGCGGTTCCTACGAGCAGTACTTC
few TRBD2 TRBJ2-7 TRBV27 CASSSTGLAGVSYRDEQYF TGTGCCAGCAGTTCAACGGGACTAGCGGGAGTCAGCTATCGAGACGAGCAGTACTTC
. TRBD2 TRBJ2-1 TRBV20-1 CSAPSSGRASGQFF TGCAGTGCTCCGTCTAGCGGGAGGGCCTCGGGGCAGTTCTTC
. TRBD2 TRBJ2-3 TRBV4-2 CASSETLAGGLDTQYF TGTGCCAGCAGCGAAACACTAGCGGGAGGTTTGGATACGCAGTATTTT
. TRBD2 TRBJ2-1 TRBV6-5 CASSFSAGGWYNEQFF TGTGCCAGCAGTTTTTCCGCGGGAGGTTGGTACAATGAGCAGTTCTTC
. . TRBJ2-1 TRBV2 CASSVLTSYNEQFF TGTGCCAGCAGTGTGCTAACTAGCTACAATGAGCAGTTCTTC
. . TRBJ1-1 TRBV29-1 CSVSREGTEAFF TGCAGCGTGAGCAGGGAGGGTACTGAAGCTTTCTTT
. TRBD1 TRBJ2-7 TRBV6-5 CASRPPGQQYEQYF TGTGCCAGCAGACCGCCGGGACAGCAGTACGAGCAGTACTTC
. TRBD1 TRBJ2-7 TRBV20-1 CSARAELLAGTGDYEQYF TGCAGTGCTAGGGCGGAACTACTAGCCGGGACAGGGGACTACGAGCAGTACTTC
. . TRBJ2-6 TRBV28 CASMGGNSRANVLTF TGTGCCAGCATGGGGGGAAACTCTAGGGCCAACGTCCTGACTTTC
. . TRBJ2-7 TRBV6-2/TRBV6-3 CASSYDNSLWINEQYF TGTGCCAGCAGTTACGATAACTCACTCTGGATAAACGAGCAGTACTTC
. . TRBJ1-1 TRBV29-1 CSAVGGGPYNTEAFF TGCAGCGCTGTTGGAGGGGGACCCTATAACACTGAAGCTTTCTTT
few . TRBJ1-2 TRBV4-3 CASSQDRTGINYGYTF TGCGCCAGCAGCCAAGATCGTACAGGGATTAACTATGGCTACACCTTC
few TRBD1 TRBJ1-3 TRBV28 CASSSTGSGNTIYF TGTGCCAGCAGCTCGACAGGGTCTGGAAACACCATATATTTT
. TRBD1 TRBJ2-7 TRBV27 CASTRQGTYEQYF TGTGCCAGCACCCGACAGGGGACCTACGAGCAGTACTTC
. TRBD2 TRBJ2-7 TRBV3-1 CASSQAGTSLDEQYF TGTGCCAGCAGCCAAGCCGGGACTAGCCTTGACGAGCAGTACTTC
. . TRBJ1-2 TRBV18 CASSPYVENYGYTF TGTGCCAGCTCACCATATGTGGAGAACTATGGCTACACCTTC
once . TRBJ2-1 TRBV7-7 CASSPLGGLYNEQFF TGTGCTAGCAGCCCTCTAGGGGGACTCTACAATGAGCAGTTCTTC
. . TRBJ1-5 TRBV3-1 CASSQDGTNRPQHF TGTGCCAGCAGCCAAGATGGGACAAATAGGCCCCAGCATTTT
few . TRBJ2-7 TRBV28 CASEEGSYEQYF TGTGCCAGCGAAGAGGGATCCTACGAGCAGTACTTC
. TRBD1 TRBJ1-6 TRBV25-1 CASSENWTGIKRGHNSPLHF TGTGCCAGCAGTGAGAACTGGACAGGGATAAAGAGGGGGCATAATTCACCCCTCCACTTT
. TRBD2 TRBJ2-1 TRBV7-9 CASSPMLAGGGDEQFF TGTGCCAGCAGCCCAATGCTAGCGGGGGGCGGAGATGAGCAGTTCTTC
. TRBD1 TRBJ2-7 TRBV3-1 CASSQVPGQAYEQYF TGTGCCAGCAGCCAAGTCCCCGGACAGGCCTACGAGCAGTACTTC
. . TRBJ2-2 TRBV4-3 CASSPSWATGELFF TGCGCCAGCAGCCCCTCGTGGGCAACCGGGGAGCTGTTTTTT
. . TRBJ1-4 TRBV12-3/TRBV12-4 CASRVSDSNNEKLFF TGTGCCAGTCGAGTCTCGGACAGCAACAATGAAAAACTGTTTTTT
. . TRBJ2-7 TRBV4-2 CASSQNNGLQYEQYF TGTGCCAGCAGCCAGAACAACGGACTACAATACGAGCAGTACTTC